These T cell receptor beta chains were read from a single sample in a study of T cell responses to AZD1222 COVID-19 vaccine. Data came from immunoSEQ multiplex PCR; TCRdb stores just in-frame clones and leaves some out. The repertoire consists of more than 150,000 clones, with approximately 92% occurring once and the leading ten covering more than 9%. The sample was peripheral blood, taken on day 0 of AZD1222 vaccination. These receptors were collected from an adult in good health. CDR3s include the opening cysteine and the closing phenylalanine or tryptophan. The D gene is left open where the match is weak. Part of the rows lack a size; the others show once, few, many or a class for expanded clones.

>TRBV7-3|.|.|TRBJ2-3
CASSLGGTDTQYF
TGTGCCAGCAGCTTAGGGGGCACAGATACGCAGTATTTT
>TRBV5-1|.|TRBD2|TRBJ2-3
CASSLGPRTSGSTDTQYF
TGCGCCAGCAGCTTGGGTCCCCGGACTAGCGGTAGCACAGATACGCAGTATTTT
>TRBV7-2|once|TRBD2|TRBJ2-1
CASSLDAGSGIEQFF
TGTGCCAGCAGCTTAGATGCGGGTAGCGGGATTGAGCAGTTCTTC
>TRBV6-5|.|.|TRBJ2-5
CASSYSNYQETQYF
TGTGCCAGCAGTTACTCGAACTACCAAGAGACCCAGTACTTC
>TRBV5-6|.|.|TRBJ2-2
CASSPRTGPDTGELFF
TGTGCCAGCAGCCCCCGAACGGGACCCGACACCGGGGAGCTGTTTTTT
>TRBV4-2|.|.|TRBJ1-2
CASSQVVRGGANYGYTF
TGTGCCAGCAGCCAAGTGGTGCGAGGGGGGGCCAACTATGGCTACACCTTC
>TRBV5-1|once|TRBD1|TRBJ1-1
CASSGRTGGNTEAFF
TGCGCCAGCAGCGGAAGGACAGGGGGGAACACTGAAGCTTTCTTT
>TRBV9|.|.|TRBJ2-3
CASSAPSGTDTQYF
TGTGCCAGCAGCGCTCCCTCCGGCACAGATACGCAGTATTTT
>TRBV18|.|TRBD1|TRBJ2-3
CASSPPGQGSFNTQYF
TGTGCCAGCTCACCACCGGGACAGGGGAGTTTTAATACGCAGTATTTT
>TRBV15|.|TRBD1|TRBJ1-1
CATSRVDRMKAFF
TGTGCCACCAGCAGAGTGGACAGGATGAAAGCTTTCTTT
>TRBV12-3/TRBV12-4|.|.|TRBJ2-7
CASTAGSPGEQYF
TGTGCCAGCACCGCGGGGTCGCCGGGGGAGCAGTACTTC
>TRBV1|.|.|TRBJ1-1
CTSSQDWGAAYAEAFF
TGCACCAGCAGCCAAGATTGGGGGGCGGCCTACGCTGAAGCTTTCTTT
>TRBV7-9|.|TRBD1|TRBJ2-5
CASSWNRGGETQYF
TGTGCCAGCAGCTGGAACAGGGGCGGGGAGACCCAGTACTTC
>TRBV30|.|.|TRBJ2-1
CAWSLARGPYNEQFF
TGTGCCTGGAGCCTCGCGCGGGGGCCATACAATGAGCAGTTCTTC
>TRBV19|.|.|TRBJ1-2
CASVGFGGVDDYGYTF
TGTGCCAGTGTGGGGTTTGGTGGGGTGGATGACTATGGCTACACCTTC
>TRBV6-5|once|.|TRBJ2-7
CASSPNAYEQYF
TGTGCCAGCAGCCCGAACGCCTACGAGCAGTACTTC
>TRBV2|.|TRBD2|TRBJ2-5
CASSQGLAGEQETQYF
TGTGCCAGCAGTCAGGGACTAGCGGGGGAGCAAGAGACCCAGTACTTC
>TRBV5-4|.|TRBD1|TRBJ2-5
CASSLAPTGGGETQYF
TGTGCCAGCAGCTTGGCCCCGACAGGGGGTGGGGAGACCCAGTACTTC
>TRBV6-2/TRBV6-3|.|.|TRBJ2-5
CASSAIGKETQYF
TGTGCCAGCAGTGCTATCGGGAAAGAGACCCAGTACTTC
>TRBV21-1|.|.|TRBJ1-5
CASSKETTSNQPQQF
TGTGCCAGCAGCAAAGAAACGACATCCAATCAGCCCCAGCAGTTT
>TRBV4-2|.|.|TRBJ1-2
CASSQNTMEALYYGYTF
TGTGCCAGCAGCCAAAATACGATGGAGGCTTTGTACTATGGCTACACCTTC
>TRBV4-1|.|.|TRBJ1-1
CASSQDFGGTEAFF
TGCGCCAGCAGCCAAGATTTCGGGGGCACTGAAGCTTTCTTT
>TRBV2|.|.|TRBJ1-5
CASSGSGNQPQHF
TGTGCCAGCAGTGGAAGTGGGAATCAGCCCCAGCATTTT
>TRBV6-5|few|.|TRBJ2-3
CASTPGERDTQYF
TGTGCCAGCACTCCGGGAGAGAGGGATACGCAGTATTTT
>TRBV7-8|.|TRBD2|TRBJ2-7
CASSSDSGSGYEQYF
TGTGCCAGCAGCTCAGATAGCGGGAGTGGGTACGAGCAGTACTTC
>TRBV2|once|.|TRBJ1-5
CASTGLSNQPQHF
TGTGCCAGCACCGGCCTTAGCAATCAGCCCCAGCATTTT
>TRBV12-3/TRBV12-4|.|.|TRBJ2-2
CASGDYTGELFF
TGTGCCAGCGGGGATTACACCGGGGAGCTGTTTTTT
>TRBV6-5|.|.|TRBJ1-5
CAITRTFEPQHF
TGTGCCATCACACGAACGTTTGAGCCCCAGCATTTT
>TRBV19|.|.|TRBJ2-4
CASSATGRFFENIQYF
TGTGCCAGTAGTGCGACAGGGAGGTTTTTCGAAAACATTCAGTACTTC
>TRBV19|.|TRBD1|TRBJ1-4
CASRPPGQYLKKLFF
TGTGCCAGTAGACCGCCGGGACAGTATTTAAAAAAACTGTTTTTT
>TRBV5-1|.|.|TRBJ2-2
CASSLASGGTGELFF
TGCGCCAGCAGCTTGGCTTCGGGCGGCACCGGGGAGCTGTTTTTT
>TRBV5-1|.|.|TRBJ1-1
CASSYHGEAFF
TGCGCCAGCAGCTACCACGGAGAAGCTTTCTTT
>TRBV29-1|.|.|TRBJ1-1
CSVLRRLEAFF
TGCAGCGTTCTCCGACGCCTTGAAGCTTTCTTT
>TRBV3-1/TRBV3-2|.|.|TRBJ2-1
CASSLAGAEQFF
TGTGCCAGCAGCCTAGCCGGGGCCGAGCAGTTCTTC
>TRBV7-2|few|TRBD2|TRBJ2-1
CASDLGLAGREQFF
TGTGCCAGCGACCTGGGTCTAGCGGGGAGGGAGCAGTTCTTC
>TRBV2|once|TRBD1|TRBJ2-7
CASSDRGLYEQYF
TGTGCCAGCAGTGACAGGGGGCTTTACGAGCAGTACTTC
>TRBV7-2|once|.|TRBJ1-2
CASSLVGDPRSGGYTF
TGTGCCAGCAGCCTGGTTGGGGACCCCCGGTCGGGTGGCTACACCTTC
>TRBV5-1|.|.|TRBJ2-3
CASSLEGGTSTDTQYF
TGCGCCAGCAGCTTGGAGGGCGGAACCAGCACAGATACGCAGTATTTT
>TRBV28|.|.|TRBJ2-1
CASRSKEQFF
TGTGCCAGCAGGTCAAAGGAGCAGTTCTTC
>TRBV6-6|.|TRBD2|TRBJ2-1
CASSRTSGDFNEQFF
TGTGCCAGCAGTAGGACTAGCGGGGACTTCAATGAGCAGTTCTTC
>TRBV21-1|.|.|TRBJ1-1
CASSKRGVMISTEAFF
TGTGCCAGCAGCAAACGGGGGGTTATGATAAGCACTGAAGCTTTCTTT
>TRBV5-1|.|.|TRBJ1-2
CASSQDGQSGYTF
TGCGCCAGCAGCCAGGACGGACAGTCTGGCTACACCTTC
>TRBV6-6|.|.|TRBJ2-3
CASSPTGNTQYF
TGTGCCAGCAGCCCTACAGGGAATACGCAGTATTTT
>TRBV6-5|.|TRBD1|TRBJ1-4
CASSWTGTNEKLFF
TGTGCCAGCAGCTGGACAGGGACTAATGAAAAACTGTTTTTT
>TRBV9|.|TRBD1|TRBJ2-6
CASSVALGQGYGANVLTF
TGTGCCAGCAGCGTAGCGTTGGGACAGGGATATGGGGCCAACGTCCTGACTTTC
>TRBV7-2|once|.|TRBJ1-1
CASSLDGWTEAFF
TGTGCCAGCAGCTTAGACGGGTGGACTGAAGCTTTCTTT
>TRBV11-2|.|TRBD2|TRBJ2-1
CASTGGAFSYNEQFF
TGTGCCAGTACCGGGGGGGCCTTCTCCTACAATGAGCAGTTCTTC
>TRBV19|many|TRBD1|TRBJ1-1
CATQGDSIFSEAFF
TGTGCCACCCAAGGGGACAGCATATTCTCTGAAGCTTTCTTT
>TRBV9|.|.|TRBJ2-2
CASSVTPGYATGELFF
TGTGCCAGCAGCGTTACGCCAGGCTACGCCACCGGGGAGCTGTTTTTT
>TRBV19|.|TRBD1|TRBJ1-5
CRCRDRANQPQHF
TGCCGCTGCCGGGACAGGGCGAATCAGCCCCAGCATTTT
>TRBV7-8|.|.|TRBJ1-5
CASSSHSYNQPQHF
TGTGCCAGCAGCTCCCACAGTTACAATCAGCCCCAGCATTTT
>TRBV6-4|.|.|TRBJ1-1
CASSDSAGRRAFF
TGTGCCAGCAGTGACTCTGCAGGACGGAGGGCTTTCTTT
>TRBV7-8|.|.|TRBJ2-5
CASSLAGVPYQETQYF
TGTGCCAGCAGCTTAGCGGGAGTTCCGTACCAAGAGACCCAGTACTTC
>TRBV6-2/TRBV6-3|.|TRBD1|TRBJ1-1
CASSWTGSEAFF
TGCGCCAGCAGTTGGACAGGGTCTGAAGCTTTCTTT
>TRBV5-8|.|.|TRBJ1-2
CASSLASGFYGYTF
TGTGCCAGCAGCTTGGCCTCAGGGTTCTATGGCTACACCTTC
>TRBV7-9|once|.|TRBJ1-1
CASSSRGTEAFF
TGTGCCAGCAGCTCGCGGGGCACTGAAGCTTTCTTT
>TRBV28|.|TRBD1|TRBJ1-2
CASSLSDRSHGYTF
TGTGCCAGCAGTTTATCGGACAGGTCACATGGCTACACCTTC
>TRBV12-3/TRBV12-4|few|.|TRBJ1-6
CASMLSGDSPLHF
TGTGCCAGCATGCTGAGCGGGGATTCACCCCTCCACTTT